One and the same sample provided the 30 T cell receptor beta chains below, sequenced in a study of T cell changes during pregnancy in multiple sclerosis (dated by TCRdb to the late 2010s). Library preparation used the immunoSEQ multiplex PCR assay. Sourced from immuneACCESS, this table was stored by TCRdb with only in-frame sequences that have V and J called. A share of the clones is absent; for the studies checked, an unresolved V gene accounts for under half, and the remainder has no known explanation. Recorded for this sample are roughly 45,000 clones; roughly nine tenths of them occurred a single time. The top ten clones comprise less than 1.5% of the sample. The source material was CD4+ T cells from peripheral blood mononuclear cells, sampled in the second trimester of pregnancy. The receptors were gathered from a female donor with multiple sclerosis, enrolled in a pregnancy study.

CDR3 amino acids: CASSLPGQGASSNQPQHF. The CDR3 DNA reads as TGTGCCAGCAGCCTACCGGGACAGGGGGCATCCAGCAATCAGCCCCAGCATTTT. V and J are TRBV28 and TRBJ1-5, with 12 bases aligning to TRBD1. With V trimmed by 6 bases and J by 1 base, 10 bases remained unmatched. CDR1 is MDHEN, CDR2 SYDVKM, per germline. This CDR3 comprises 18 residues. Full variable domain (missing parts from reference TRBV28 and TRBJ1-5): DVKVTQSSRYLVKRTGEKVFLECVQDMDHENMFWYRQDPGLGLRLIYFSYDVKMKEKGDIPEGYSVSREKKERFSLILESASTNQTSMYLCASSLPGQGASSNQPQHFGDGTRLSIL.

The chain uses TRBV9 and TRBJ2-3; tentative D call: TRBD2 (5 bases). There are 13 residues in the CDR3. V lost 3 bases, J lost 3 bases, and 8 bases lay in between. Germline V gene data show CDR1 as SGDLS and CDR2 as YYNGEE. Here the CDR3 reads CASSAGVTDTQYF. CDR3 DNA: TGTGCCAGCAGCGCCGGGGTTACAGATACGCAGTATTTT.

Here the CDR3 DNA reads TGTGCCAGCAGCAAACGAGACAGGGTCCAGGACGAGCAGTACTTC. Protein product: CASSKRDRVQDEQYF. This chain connects TRBV2 to TRBJ2-7, with 7 bases fitting TRBD1. The ends lost 6 bases at V and 5 bases at J; junction bases unmatched: 13. There are 15 residues in the CDR3. The V gene's germline CDR1 is SNHLY and CDR2 FYNNEI. Variable domain in full (rest from reference TRBV2 and TRBJ2-7): EPEVTQTPSHQVTQMGQEVILRCVPISNHLYFYWYRQILGQKVEFLVSFYNNEISEKSEIFDDQFSVERPDGSNFTLKIRSTKLEDSAMYFCASSKRDRVQDEQYFGPGTRLTVT.

CDR3 coding DNA: TGTGCCAGCACCCCCGAACTTAGCCTCAGGGGACGCCTTAACGAGCAGTACTTC. This gives the protein CASTPELSLRGRLNEQYF. The gene calls are TRBV11-1 and TRBJ2-7; TRBD1 is a possible D gene (6 bases). The CDR3 spans 18 residues. Germline V CDR1 and CDR2: SGHAT, FQDESV (reference sequence). Trimming removed 7 bases at V and 5 bases at J, with 30 bases between.

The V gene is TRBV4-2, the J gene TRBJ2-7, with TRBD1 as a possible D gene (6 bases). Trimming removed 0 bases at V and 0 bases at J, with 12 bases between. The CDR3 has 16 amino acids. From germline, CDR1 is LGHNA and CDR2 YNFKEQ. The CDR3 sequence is CASSQDRDTGSYEQYF. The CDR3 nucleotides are TGTGCCAGCAGCCAAGACCGGGACACCGGCTCCTACGAGCAGTACTTC.

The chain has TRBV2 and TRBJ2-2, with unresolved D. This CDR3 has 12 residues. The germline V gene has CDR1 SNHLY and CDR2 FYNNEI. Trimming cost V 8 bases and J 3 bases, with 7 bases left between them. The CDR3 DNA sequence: TGTGCCAGCGGGCTATACACCGGGGAGCTGTTTTTT. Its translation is CASGLYTGELFF.

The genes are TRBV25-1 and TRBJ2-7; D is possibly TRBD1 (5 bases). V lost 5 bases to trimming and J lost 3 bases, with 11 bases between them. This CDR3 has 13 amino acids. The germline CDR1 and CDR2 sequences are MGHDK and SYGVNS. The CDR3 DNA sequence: TGTGCCAGCAGTCGTACAGGTTACTACGAGCAGTACTTC. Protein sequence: CASSRTGYYEQYF.

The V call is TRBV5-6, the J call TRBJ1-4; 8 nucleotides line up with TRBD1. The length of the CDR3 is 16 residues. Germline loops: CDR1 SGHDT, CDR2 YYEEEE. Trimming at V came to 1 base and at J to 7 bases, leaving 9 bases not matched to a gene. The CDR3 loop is CASSLPGGAFSEKLFF. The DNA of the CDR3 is TGTGCCAGCAGCTTGCCAGGGGGCGCGTTCAGTGAAAAACTGTTTTTT. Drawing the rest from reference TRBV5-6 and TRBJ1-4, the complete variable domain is DAGVTQSPTHLIKTRGQQVTLRCSPKSGHDTVSWYQQALGQGPQFIFQYYEEEERQRGNFPDRFSGHQFPNYSSELNVNALLLGDSALYLCASSLPGGAFSEKLFFGSGTQLSVL.

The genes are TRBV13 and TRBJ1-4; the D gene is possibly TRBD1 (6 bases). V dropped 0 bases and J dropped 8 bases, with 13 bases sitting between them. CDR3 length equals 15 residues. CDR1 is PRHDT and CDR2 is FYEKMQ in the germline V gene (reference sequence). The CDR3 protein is CASSLGDKRGEKLFF. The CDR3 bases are TGTGCCAGCAGCTTAGGGGACAAAAGGGGGGAAAAACTGTTTTTT.

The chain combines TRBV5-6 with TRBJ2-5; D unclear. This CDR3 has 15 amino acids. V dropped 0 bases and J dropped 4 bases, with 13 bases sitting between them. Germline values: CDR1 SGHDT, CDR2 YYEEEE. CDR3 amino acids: CASSLAGAETETQYF. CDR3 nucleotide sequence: TGTGCCAGCAGCTTGGCCGGAGCTGAAACAGAGACCCAGTACTTC.

CDR3 region: CASSSDSGRGNEQFF. The CDR3 bases are TGCGCCAGCAGCAGCGACAGCGGGAGAGGAAATGAGCAGTTCTTC. The chain links TRBV5-1 to TRBJ2-1, with 8 bases identical to TRBD2. The CDR3 extends over 15 amino acids. The V segment lost 4 bases and the J segment 7 bases; nucleotides outside the gene matches: 10. Germline CDR1 SGHRS, CDR2 YFSETQ.

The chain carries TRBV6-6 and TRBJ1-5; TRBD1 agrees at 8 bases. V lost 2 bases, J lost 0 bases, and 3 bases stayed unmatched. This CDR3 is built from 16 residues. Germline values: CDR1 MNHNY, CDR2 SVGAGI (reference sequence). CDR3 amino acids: CASSYGTGDSNQPQHF. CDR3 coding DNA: TGTGCCAGCAGTTACGGGACAGGCGATAGCAATCAGCCCCAGCATTTT.

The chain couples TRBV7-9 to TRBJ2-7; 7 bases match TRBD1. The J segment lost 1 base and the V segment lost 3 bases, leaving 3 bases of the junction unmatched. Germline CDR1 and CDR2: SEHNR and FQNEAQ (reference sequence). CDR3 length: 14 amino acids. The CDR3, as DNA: TGTGCCAGCAGCTTGCCGACAGGGTCCTACGAGCAGTACTTC. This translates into CASSLPTGSYEQYF.

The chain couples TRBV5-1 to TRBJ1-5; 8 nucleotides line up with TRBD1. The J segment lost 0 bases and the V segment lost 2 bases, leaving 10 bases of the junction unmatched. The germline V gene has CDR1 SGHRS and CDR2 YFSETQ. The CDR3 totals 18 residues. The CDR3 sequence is CASSFSDRGNYSNQPQHF. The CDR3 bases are TGCGCCAGCAGCTTTAGTGACAGGGGAAACTATAGCAATCAGCCCCAGCATTTT. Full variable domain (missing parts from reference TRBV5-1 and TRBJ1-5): KAGVTQTPRYLIKTRGQQVTLSCSPISGHRSVSWYQQTPGQGLQFLFEYFSETQRNKGNFPGRFSGRQFSNSRSEMNVSTLELGDSALYLCASSFSDRGNYSNQPQHFGDGTRLSIL.

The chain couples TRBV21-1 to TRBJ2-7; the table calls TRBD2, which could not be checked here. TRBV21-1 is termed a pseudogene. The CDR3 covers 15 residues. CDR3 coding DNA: TGTGCCAGCAGCAAACTAAAACGGGAGGGGTGCGAGCAGTACTTC. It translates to CASSKLKREGCEQYF.

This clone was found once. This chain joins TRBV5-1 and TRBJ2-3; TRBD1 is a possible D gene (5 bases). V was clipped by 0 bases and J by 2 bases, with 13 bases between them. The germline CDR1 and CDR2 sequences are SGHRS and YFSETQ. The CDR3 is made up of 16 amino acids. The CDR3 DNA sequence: TGCGCCAGCAGCTTGGCCGGACACACGGTCACAGATACGCAGTATTTT. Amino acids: CASSLAGHTVTDTQYF.

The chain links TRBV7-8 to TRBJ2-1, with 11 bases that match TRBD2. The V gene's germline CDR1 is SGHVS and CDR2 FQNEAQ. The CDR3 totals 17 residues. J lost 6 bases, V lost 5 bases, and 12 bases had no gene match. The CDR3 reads CASSQPRLAGFINEQFF. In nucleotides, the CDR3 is TGTGCCAGCAGCCAGCCCCGACTAGCGGGGTTTATCAATGAGCAGTTCTTC.

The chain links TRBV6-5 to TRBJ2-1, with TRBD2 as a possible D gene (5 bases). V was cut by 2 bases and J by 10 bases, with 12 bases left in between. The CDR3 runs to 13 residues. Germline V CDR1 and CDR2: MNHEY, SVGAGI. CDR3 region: CASSYTKGSEQFF. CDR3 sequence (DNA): TGTGCCAGCAGTTACACGAAAGGGAGCGAGCAGTTCTTC.

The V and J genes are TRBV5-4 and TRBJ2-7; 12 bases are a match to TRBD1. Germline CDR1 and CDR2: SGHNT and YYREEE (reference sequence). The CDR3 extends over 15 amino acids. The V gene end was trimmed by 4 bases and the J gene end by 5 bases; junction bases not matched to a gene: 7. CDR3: CASSVLGTGGHEQYF. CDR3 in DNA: TGTGCCAGCAGCGTCCTCGGGACAGGGGGCCACGAGCAGTACTTC.

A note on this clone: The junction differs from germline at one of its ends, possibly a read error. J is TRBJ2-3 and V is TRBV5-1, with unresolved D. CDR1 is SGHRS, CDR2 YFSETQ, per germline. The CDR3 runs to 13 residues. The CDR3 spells CASSRTITDMQYF. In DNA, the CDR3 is TGCGCCAGCAGCAGAACCATCACAGATATGCAGTATTTT.

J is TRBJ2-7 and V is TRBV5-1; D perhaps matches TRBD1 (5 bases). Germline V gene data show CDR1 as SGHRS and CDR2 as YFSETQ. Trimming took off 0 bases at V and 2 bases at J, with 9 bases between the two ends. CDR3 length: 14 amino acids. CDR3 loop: CASSLVQGTYEQYF. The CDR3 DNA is TGCGCCAGCAGCTTGGTGCAGGGAACCTACGAGCAGTACTTC.

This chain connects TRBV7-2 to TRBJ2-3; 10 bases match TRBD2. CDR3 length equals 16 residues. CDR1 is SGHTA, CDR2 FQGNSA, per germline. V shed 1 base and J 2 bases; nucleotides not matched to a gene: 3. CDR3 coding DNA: TGTGCCAGCAGCTTAGTCGGGACTAGCGTCACAGATACGCAGTATTTT. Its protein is CASSLVGTSVTDTQYF. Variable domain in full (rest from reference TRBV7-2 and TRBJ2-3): GAGVSQSPSNKVTEKGKDVELRCDPISGHTALYWYRQSLGQGLEFLIYFQGNSAPDKSGLPSDRFSAERTGGSVSTLTIQRTQQEDSAVYLCASSLVGTSVTDTQYFGPGTRLTVL.

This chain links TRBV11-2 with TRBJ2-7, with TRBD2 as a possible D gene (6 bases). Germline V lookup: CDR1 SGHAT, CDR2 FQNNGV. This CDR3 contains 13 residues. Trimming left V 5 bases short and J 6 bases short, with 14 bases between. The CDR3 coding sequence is TGTGCCAGCAGCACCCGACTAGTTGGCGAGCAGTACTTC. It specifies CASSTRLVGEQYF.

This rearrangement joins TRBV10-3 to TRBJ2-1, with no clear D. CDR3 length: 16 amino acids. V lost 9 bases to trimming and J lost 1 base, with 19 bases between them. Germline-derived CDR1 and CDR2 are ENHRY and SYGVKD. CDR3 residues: CAIALASSVSYNEQFF. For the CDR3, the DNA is TGTGCCATAGCATTAGCTAGTTCCGTGTCCTACAATGAGCAGTTCTTC.

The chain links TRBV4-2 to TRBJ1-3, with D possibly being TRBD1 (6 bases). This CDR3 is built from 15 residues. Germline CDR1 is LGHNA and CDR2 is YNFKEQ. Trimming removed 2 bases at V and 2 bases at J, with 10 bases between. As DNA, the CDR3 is TGTGCCAGCAGCCAACAACAGGGAACTGGAAACACCATATATTTT. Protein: CASSQQQGTGNTIYF.

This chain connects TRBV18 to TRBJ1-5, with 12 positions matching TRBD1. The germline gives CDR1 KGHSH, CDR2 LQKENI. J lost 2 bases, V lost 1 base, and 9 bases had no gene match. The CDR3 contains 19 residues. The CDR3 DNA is TGTGCCAGCTCACCACTTTCCGGGACAGGGGGCACGGGCAATCAGCCCCAGCATTTT. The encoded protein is CASSPLSGTGGTGNQPQHF.

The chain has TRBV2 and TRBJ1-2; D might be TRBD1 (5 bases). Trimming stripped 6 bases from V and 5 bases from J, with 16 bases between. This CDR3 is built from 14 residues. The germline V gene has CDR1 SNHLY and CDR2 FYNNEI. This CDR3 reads CASSATLQVYGYTF. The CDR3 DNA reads TGTGCCAGCAGCGCTACACTACAGGTATATGGCTACACCTTC.

This chain's CDR3 is CASSTGGGSGETQYF. In nucleotides, the CDR3 is TGTGCCAGCAGCACAGGTGGCGGGAGCGGAGAGACCCAGTACTTC. The chain uses TRBV7-9 and TRBJ2-5, with TRBD2 matching over 7 bases. Germline CDR1 is SEHNR and CDR2 is FQNEAQ (reference sequence). The J segment lost 4 bases and the V segment lost 5 bases, leaving 10 bases of the junction unmatched. The CDR3 is 15 residues long.

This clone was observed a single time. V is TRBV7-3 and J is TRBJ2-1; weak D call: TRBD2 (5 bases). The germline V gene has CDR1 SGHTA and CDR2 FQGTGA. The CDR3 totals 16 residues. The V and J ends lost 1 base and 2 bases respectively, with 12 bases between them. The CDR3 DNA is TGTGCCAGCAGCTTAAGTGGGAGTGGCACCTACAATGAGCAGTTCTTC. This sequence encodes CASSLSGSGTYNEQFF.

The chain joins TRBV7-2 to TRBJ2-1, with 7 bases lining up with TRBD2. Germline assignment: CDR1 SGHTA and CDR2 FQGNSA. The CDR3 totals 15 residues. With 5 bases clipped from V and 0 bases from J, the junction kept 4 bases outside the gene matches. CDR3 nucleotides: TGTGCCAGCAGCCCAAGGACTAGCTCCTACAATGAGCAGTTCTTC. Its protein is CASSPRTSSYNEQFF. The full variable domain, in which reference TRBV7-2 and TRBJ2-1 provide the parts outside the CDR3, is GAGVSQSPSNKVTEKGKDVELRCDPISGHTALYWYRQSLGQGLEFLIYFQGNSAPDKSGLPSDRFSAERTGGSVSTLTIQRTQQEDSAVYLCASSPRTSSYNEQFFGPGTRLTVL.